The 30 T cell receptor beta chains below come from one sample, sequenced in a study of blood T cell repertoires in COVID-19. Clones were read by immunoSEQ multiplex PCR, and TCRdb kept only the in-frame ones, dropping some. Among roughly 85,000 clones listed, around 86% were seen once. Sequencing used peripheral blood. Receptor source: a man aged 50-60 years with active or convalescent COVID-19.

This chain uses TRBV19 with TRBJ1-2; 8 nucleotides align to TRBD1. This CDR3 is 15 amino acids long. V lost 6 bases and J lost 3; bases outside the gene matches: 9. From germline, CDR1 is LNHDA and CDR2 SQIVND (reference sequence). CDR3 coding DNA: TGTGCCAGTAGAAGGGCAGGGGGCCTAGACTATGGCTACACCTTC. It codes for CASRRAGGLDYGYTF.

This chain connects TRBV6-6 to TRBJ2-7, with TRBD2 matching over 8 bases. The CDR3 contains 16 residues. V was clipped by 6 bases and J by 1 base; unmatched bases: 11. The germline gives CDR1 MNHNY, CDR2 SVGAGI (reference sequence). CDR3 residues: CASSQTSGGHSYEQYF. In DNA, the CDR3 is TGTGCCAGCAGCCAAACCAGCGGGGGACATTCCTACGAGCAGTACTTC.

Judged by abundance, this clone is medium-sized. This rearrangement joins TRBV30 to TRBJ1-6, with TRBD1 identical over 7 bases. V shed 4 bases, J shed 7 bases, and the junction held 7 bases outside the gene matches. This CDR3 spans 14 amino acids. Germline lookup yields CDR1 GTSNPN and CDR2 SVGIG (reference sequence). The CDR3 DNA sequence: TGTGCCTGGACCCCGGGACAGAGAAATTCACCCCTCCACTTT. Its translation: CAWTPGQRNSPLHF.

The chain has TRBV29-1 and TRBJ1-2; D perhaps matches TRBD1 (6 bases). V gave up 3 bases and J gave up 4 bases, with 15 bases separating them. Germline V gene data show CDR1 as SQVTM and CDR2 as ANQGSEA. This CDR3 has 14 residues. CDR3: CSVELGGGSYGYTF. CDR3 in DNA: TGCAGCGTTGAGCTGGGCGGGGGCTCCTATGGCTACACCTTC.

The rearrangement joins TRBV28 to TRBJ2-5; TRBD1 agrees at 10 bases. V lost 4 bases to trimming and J lost 13 bases; unmatched junction nucleotides: 9. The CDR3 is 13 residues long. The germline V gene encodes CDR1 MDHEN and CDR2 SYDVKM. CDR3 region: CASSSTRQGALYF. CDR3 DNA sequence: TGTGCCAGCAGTTCGACCCGACAGGGGGCATTGTACTTC.

The J gene is TRBJ2-1, the V gene TRBV14; a possible D gene is TRBD2 (6 bases). In germline, CDR1 is SGHDN, CDR2 FVKESK. Between the trimmed V and J ends, which lost 4 bases and 4 bases, there was a span of 11 bases. This CDR3 has 14 residues. CDR3 amino acids: CASSPPGLYNEQFF. CDR3 coding DNA: TGTGCCAGCAGCCCTCCGGGACTTTACAATGAGCAGTTCTTC.

The chain combines TRBV16 with TRBJ2-7; a weak D match, TRBD2 (6 bases). V lost 2 bases and J 0 bases, leaving 11 bases between the germline ends. There are 15 residues in the CDR3. Germline-derived CDR1 and CDR2 are KGHSY and FQNENV. CDR3 amino acids: CASSQGTSNSYEQYF. The DNA for the CDR3 is TGTGCCAGCAGCCAAGGGACTTCGAACTCCTACGAGCAGTACTTC.

The chain uses TRBV7-2 and TRBJ2-2; tentative D call: TRBD1 (5 bases). Trimming stripped 5 bases from V and 4 bases from J, with 11 bases between. The CDR3 extends over 14 amino acids. The germline gives CDR1 SGHTA, CDR2 FQGNSA. The CDR3: CASSGFRATGELFF. Here the CDR3 DNA reads TGTGCCAGCAGCGGCTTCAGGGCCACCGGGGAGCTGTTTTTT.

V is TRBV5-1 and J is TRBJ2-1, with 7 bases that match TRBD2. Per the germline V gene, CDR1 is SGHRS and CDR2 is YFSETQ. This CDR3 comprises 16 residues. After removal of 4 bases from V and 0 bases from J, the junction contained 7 bases not matched to a gene. CDR3: CASSGGGRGSYNEQFF. CDR3 bases: TGCGCCAGCAGCGGTGGGGGGAGGGGCTCCTACAATGAGCAGTTCTTC.

This clone occurred once. V usage is TRBV19 and J usage is TRBJ2-5; weak D call: TRBD1 (5 bases). V was clipped by 1 base and J by 1 base, with 13 bases between them. The CDR3 has 16 residues. In germline, CDR1 is LNHDA, CDR2 SQIVND (reference sequence). The CDR3 DNA reads TGTGCCAGTAGTATAGGGGGCCTAACCCTCCAAGAGACCCAGTACTTC. Translation: CASSIGGLTLQETQYF.

The chain joins TRBV10-3 to TRBJ2-6, with a weak D call TRBD2 (6 bases). The CDR3 spans 17 residues. V was trimmed by 0 bases and J by 0 bases, leaving 9 bases between them. Looked up from germline, CDR1 is ENHRY and CDR2 is SYGVKD. This chain's CDR3 is CAISESVGGSGANVLTF. As DNA, the CDR3 is TGTGCCATCAGTGAGTCGGTGGGGGGCTCTGGGGCCAACGTCCTGACTTTC.

The chain joins TRBV19 to TRBJ1-3; no definite D call. Germline V CDR1 and CDR2: LNHDA, SQIVND (reference sequence). This CDR3 is 15 amino acids long. Trimming removed 3 bases from V and 2 bases from J, with 11 bases in between. The CDR3 region has the DNA TGTGCCAGTAGTATGAGGGCCGTAGCTGGAAACACCATATATTTT. Residues: CASSMRAVAGNTIYF.

The chain has TRBV6-5 and TRBJ2-4; D is perhaps TRBD1 (6 bases). The CDR3 runs 15 residues. Germline V gives CDR1 MNHEY, CDR2 SVGAGI. V was shortened by 4 bases and J by 3 bases, with 13 bases between the two germline ends. DNA for the CDR3: TGTGCCAGCAGTTCCTCCGCAGGGGTCAAAAACATTCAGTACTTC. Encoded protein: CASSSSAGVKNIQYF.

The genes are TRBV9 and TRBJ2-2; 7 bases align to TRBD2. Germline V lookup: CDR1 SGDLS, CDR2 YYNGEE. The CDR3 consists of 16 residues. V was pared by 2 bases and J by 5 bases, with 9 bases of the junction left unmatched. The CDR3 protein is CASSVLAGRGTGELFF. The CDR3 region has the DNA TGTGCCAGCAGCGTCCTCGCGGGGCGGGGGACCGGGGAGCTGTTTTTT.

This chain joins TRBV15 and TRBJ2-1, with 8 bases matching TRBD1. Trimming removed 11 bases from V and 5 bases from J; junction bases left unmatched: 14. CDR3 length: 15 amino acids. Germline CDR1 LNHNV, CDR2 YYDKDF (reference sequence). The CDR3 DNA follows: TGTGCCGAGCAAATCCAGGGGGCGTCGGACAATGAGCAGTTCTTC. Its translation is CAEQIQGASDNEQFF.

The rearrangement uses TRBV6-5 and TRBJ2-5; D is possibly TRBD2 (5 bases). This CDR3 is 15 amino acids long. Germline assignment: CDR1 MNHEY and CDR2 SVGAGI. The ends were cut back, 6 bases at V and 0 bases at J, with 14 bases in the middle. The CDR3 coding sequence is TGTGCCAGCAGCGACTCGACGGGGTACCAAGAGACCCAGTACTTC. Its protein product is CASSDSTGYQETQYF.

V is TRBV9 and J is TRBJ2-1; TRBD2 might be the D (6 bases). Germline-derived CDR1 and CDR2 are SGDLS and YYNGEE. The CDR3 spans 13 residues. V was shortened by 3 bases and J by 9 bases, with 13 bases between the two germline ends. The CDR3 reads CASSALSGGEQFF. The CDR3 bases are TGTGCCAGCAGCGCTCTTTCCGGGGGTGAGCAGTTCTTC.

The rearrangement uses TRBV27 and TRBJ1-5; D is undetermined. Germline lookup yields CDR1 MNHEY and CDR2 SMNVEV (reference sequence). The CDR3 runs 14 residues. V was shortened by 2 bases and J by 2 bases, with 7 bases between the two germline ends. The DNA for the CDR3 is TGTGCCAGCAGTTTAAAGAGGGGCAATCAGCCCCAGCATTTT. Translated, it gives CASSLKRGNQPQHF.

The chain carries TRBV4-3 and TRBJ1-5, with TRBD1 matching over 8 bases. Germline values: CDR1 LGHNA, CDR2 YSLEER. V was pared by 2 bases and J by 5 bases, with 14 bases of the junction left unmatched. The CDR3 contains 18 residues. The CDR3 spells CASSQTPLDRVRDQPQHF. CDR3 bases: TGCGCCAGCAGCCAAACCCCCCTGGACAGGGTTCGGGATCAGCCCCAGCATTTT.

This chain connects TRBV7-2 to TRBJ1-2, with TRBD1 identical over 12 bases. This CDR3 comprises 14 residues. Trimming cost V 3 bases and J 7 bases; bases outside gene matches: 3. Germline values: CDR1 SGHTA, CDR2 FQGNSA. CDR3 protein: CASSLGQGASGYTF. The CDR3 bases are TGTGCCAGCAGCTTGGGACAGGGGGCGAGTGGCTACACCTTC.

The rearrangement uses TRBV5-4 and TRBJ2-3; 11 nucleotides match TRBD1. The CDR3 covers 16 residues. Germline CDR1 SGHNT, CDR2 YYREEE (reference sequence). The V and J ends lost 3 bases and 4 bases, in that order; junction bases with no gene match: 7. The CDR3 loop reads CASSSDRTGGPDTQYF. CDR3 nucleotides: TGTGCCAGCAGCTCAGACAGGACAGGGGGCCCAGATACGCAGTATTTT.

The V call is TRBV5-1, the J call TRBJ2-5; 8 bases are shared with TRBD2. The CDR3 is 14 amino acids. V was clipped by 4 bases and J by 5 bases; unmatched bases: 7. Germline CDR1 SGHRS, CDR2 YFSETQ. The CDR3 nucleotides read TGCGCCAGCAGCGCGGGGGGCGCTAAGGAGACCCAGTACTTC. Protein: CASSAGGAKETQYF.

In nucleotides, the CDR3 is TGTGCCAGTAGTACGACCGGGACTAGCGGGTTTCGCACCGGGGAGCTGTTTTTT. Protein sequence: CASSTTGTSGFRTGELFF. This rearrangement joins TRBV19 to TRBJ2-2; 12 bases agree with TRBD2. Losses at the gene ends were 4 bases for V and 4 bases for J; bases not matched to a gene: 10. Germline V gives CDR1 LNHDA, CDR2 SQIVND (reference sequence). The CDR3 has 18 residues.

V and J are TRBV5-1 and TRBJ2-3, with TRBD1 matching 8 bases. Germline lookup yields CDR1 SGHRS and CDR2 YFSETQ. The junction had 10 bases not matched to a gene; V was cut back by 1 base and J by 3 bases. The CDR3 spans 17 residues. The CDR3 DNA follows: TGCGCCAGCAGCTTGCCGGGAGCAGGGGGCGAGACAGATACGCAGTATTTT. Amino acid sequence: CASSLPGAGGETDTQYF.

The V and J genes are TRBV6-5 and TRBJ1-6; D is ambiguous. The CDR3 is made up of 13 amino acids. The germline V and J ends were trimmed by 5 bases and 7 bases, with 9 bases remaining between them. CDR1 and CDR2 from the germline V gene are MNHEY and SVGAGI. CDR3 sequence (DNA): TGTGCCAGCAGTCTAGAACCAAATTCACCCCTCCACTTT. Protein product: CASSLEPNSPLHF.

This chain uses TRBV4-1 with TRBJ2-3, with D uncertain. V was pared by 6 bases and J by 2 bases, with 15 bases between. The CDR3 runs to 15 residues. The germline gives CDR1 MGHRA, CDR2 YSYEKL. CDR3 amino acids: CASRQSGVTTDTQYF. The DNA for the CDR3 is TGCGCCAGCAGACAAAGTGGAGTAACCACAGATACGCAGTATTTT.

This chain links TRBV28 with TRBJ2-6; 9 positions agree with TRBD1. The CDR3 is made up of 16 amino acids. V was clipped by 5 bases and J by 1 base; unmatched bases: 3. Germline loops: CDR1 MDHEN, CDR2 SYDVKM. CDR3 residues: CASSPGTGSGANVLTF. The CDR3 nucleotides are TGTGCCAGCAGTCCGGGGACAGGGTCTGGGGCCAACGTCCTGACTTTC.

This rearrangement joins TRBV18 to TRBJ2-7; a weak D match, TRBD1 (5 bases). The CDR3 loop spans 15 amino acids. Germline loops: CDR1 KGHSH, CDR2 LQKENI. Trimming shortened V by 1 base and J by 4 bases, and 14 bases separated the two germline ends. This CDR3 reads CASSPQGSDGYEQYF. Here the CDR3 DNA reads TGTGCCAGCTCACCACAGGGGTCCGATGGATACGAGCAGTACTTC.

The chain combines TRBV29-1 with TRBJ2-2; 7 bases are shared with TRBD1. The CDR3 consists of 12 residues. V dropped 4 bases and J dropped 5; count of bases not matched to a gene: 1. CDR1 is SQVTM, CDR2 ANQGSEA, per germline. The CDR3 coding sequence is TGCAGCGTTGGACAGGGAACCGGGGAGCTGTTTTTT. Its translation: CSVGQGTGELFF.

This CDR3 reads CASSSRGTGNTIYF. As DNA, the CDR3 is TGTGCCAGCAGCAGCAGGGGTACCGGAAACACCATATATTTT. V usage is TRBV11-2 and J usage is TRBJ1-3; possible D gene TRBD1, 6 bases. Germline CDR1 is SGHAT and CDR2 is FQNNGV. V lost 5 bases, J lost 4 bases, and 12 bases lay in between. The CDR3 has 14 amino acids.